This record looks at one TCR beta chain sequence and its context. Data came from immunoSEQ multiplex PCR; TCRdb stores just in-frame clones and leaves some out. The table has a few hundred thousand clones, about 83% seen once. V lost 5 bases to trimming and J lost 0 bases, with 11 bases between them. The length of the CDR3 is 15 residues. Germline V gene data show CDR1 as MNHEY and CDR2 as SVGAGI. The source of the sample is a study of blood T cell repertoires in COVID-19. This TCR came from a man in his 60s who had recovered from COVID-19. The V and J genes are TRBV6-5 and TRBJ1-3; TRBD1 might be the D (6 bases). The sequencing input was peripheral blood. The CDR3 coding sequence is TGTGCCAGCAGTCCCCGGGGACACTCTGGAAACACCATATATTTT. Its protein product is CASSPRGHSGNTIYF.